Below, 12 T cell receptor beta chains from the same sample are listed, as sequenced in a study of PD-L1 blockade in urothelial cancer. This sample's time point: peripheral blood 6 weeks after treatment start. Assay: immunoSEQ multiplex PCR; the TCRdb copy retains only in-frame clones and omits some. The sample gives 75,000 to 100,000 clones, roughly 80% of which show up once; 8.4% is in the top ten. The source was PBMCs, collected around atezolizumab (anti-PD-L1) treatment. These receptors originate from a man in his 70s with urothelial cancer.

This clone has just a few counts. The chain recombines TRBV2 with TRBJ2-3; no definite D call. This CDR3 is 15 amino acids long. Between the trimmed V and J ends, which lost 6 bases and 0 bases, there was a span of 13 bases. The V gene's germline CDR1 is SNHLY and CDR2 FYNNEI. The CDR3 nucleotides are TGTGCCAGCAGCGCCCAGGTGAGAAGCACAGATACGCAGTATTTT. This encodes CASSAQVRSTDTQYF. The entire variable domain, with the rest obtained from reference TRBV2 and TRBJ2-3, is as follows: EPEVTQTPSHQVTQMGQEVILRCVPISNHLYFYWYRQILGQKVEFLVSFYNNEISEKSEIFDDQFSVERPDGSNFTLKIRSTKLEDSAMYFCASSAQVRSTDTQYFGPGTRLTVL.

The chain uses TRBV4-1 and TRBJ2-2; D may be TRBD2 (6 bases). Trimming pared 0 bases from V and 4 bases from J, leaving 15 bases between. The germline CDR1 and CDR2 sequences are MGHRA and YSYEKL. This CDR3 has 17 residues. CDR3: CASSQEAGGAVTGELFF. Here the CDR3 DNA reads TGCGCCAGCAGCCAAGAGGCGGGCGGGGCGGTCACCGGGGAGCTGTTTTTT.

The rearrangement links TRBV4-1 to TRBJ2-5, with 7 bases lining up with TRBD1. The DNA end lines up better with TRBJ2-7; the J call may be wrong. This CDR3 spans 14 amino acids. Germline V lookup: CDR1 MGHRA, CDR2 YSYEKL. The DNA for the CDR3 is TGCGCCAGCAGCTCTCGACAGGGCGCAAACGAGCAGTACTTC. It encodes CASSSRQGANEQYF.

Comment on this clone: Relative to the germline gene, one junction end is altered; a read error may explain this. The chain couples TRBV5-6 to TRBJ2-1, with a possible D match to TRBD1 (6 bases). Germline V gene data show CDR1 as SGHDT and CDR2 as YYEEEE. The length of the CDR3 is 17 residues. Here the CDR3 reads CASSLLGASSSYNGQFF. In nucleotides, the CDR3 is TGTGCCAGCAGCTTGTTGGGGGCCTCAAGCTCCTACAATGGGCAGTTCTTC.

This chain's CDR3 is CASRLGTAASGNTIYF. DNA of the CDR3: TGTGCCAGCAGGTTAGGAACAGCCGCCTCTGGAAACACCATATATTTT. The chain has TRBV5-6 and TRBJ1-3, with unresolved D. The CDR3 runs 16 residues. Trimming took off 5 bases at V and 0 bases at J, with 15 bases between the two ends. Germline loops: CDR1 SGHDT, CDR2 YYEEEE.

CDR3: CASSLDPLRGQYF. CDR3 in DNA: TGTGCCAGCAGCTTAGATCCCCTACGAGGGCAGTACTTC. The chain has TRBV7-2 and TRBJ2-7; no definite D call. There are 13 residues in the CDR3. Germline V gene sequence: CDR1 SGHTA, CDR2 FQGNSA. The V gene lost 1 base and the J gene lost 9 bases, with 13 bases spanning the gap.

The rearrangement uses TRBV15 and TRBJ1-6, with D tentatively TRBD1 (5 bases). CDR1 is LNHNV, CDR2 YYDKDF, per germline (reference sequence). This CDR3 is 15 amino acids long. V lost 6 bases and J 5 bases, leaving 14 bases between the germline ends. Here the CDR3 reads CATRRLQENNSPLHF. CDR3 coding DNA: TGTGCCACCAGGAGGCTACAGGAGAATAATTCACCCCTCCACTTT.

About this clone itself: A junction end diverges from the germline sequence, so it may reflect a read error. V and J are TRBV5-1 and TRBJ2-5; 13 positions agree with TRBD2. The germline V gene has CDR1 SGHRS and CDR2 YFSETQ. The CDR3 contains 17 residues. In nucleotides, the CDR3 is TGCGCCAGCAGCTTCACCGGGACTAGCGGGGCGAAAGAGGCCCAGTACTTC. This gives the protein CASSFTGTSGAKEAQYF.

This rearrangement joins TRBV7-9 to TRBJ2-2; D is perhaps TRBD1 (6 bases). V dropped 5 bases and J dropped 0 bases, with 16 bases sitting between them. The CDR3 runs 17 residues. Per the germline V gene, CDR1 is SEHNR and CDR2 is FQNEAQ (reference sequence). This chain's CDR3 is CASSPKDWGPNTGELFF. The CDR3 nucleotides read TGTGCCAGCAGCCCAAAGGATTGGGGGCCGAACACCGGGGAGCTGTTTTTT.

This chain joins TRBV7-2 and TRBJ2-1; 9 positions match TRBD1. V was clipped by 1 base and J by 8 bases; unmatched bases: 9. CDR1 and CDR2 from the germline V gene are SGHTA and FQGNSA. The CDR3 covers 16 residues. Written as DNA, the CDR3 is TGTGCCAGCAGCTTAGGGTATGAGACAGGGGGGCATGAGCAGTTCTTC. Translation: CASSLGYETGGHEQFF.

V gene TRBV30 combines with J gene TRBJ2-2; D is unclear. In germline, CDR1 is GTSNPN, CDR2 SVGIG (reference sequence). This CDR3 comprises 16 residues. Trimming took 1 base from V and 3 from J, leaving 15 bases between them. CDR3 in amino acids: CAWSDPSGGYTGELFF. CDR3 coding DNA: TGTGCCTGGAGTGACCCCTCTGGCGGTTACACCGGGGAGCTGTTTTTT. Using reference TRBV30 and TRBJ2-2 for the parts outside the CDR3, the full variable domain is SQTIHQWPATLVQPVGSPLSLECTVEGTSNPNLYWYRQAAGRGLQLLFYSVGIGQISSEVPQNLSASRPQDRQFILSSKKLLLSDSGFYLCAWSDPSGGYTGELFFGEGSRLTVL.

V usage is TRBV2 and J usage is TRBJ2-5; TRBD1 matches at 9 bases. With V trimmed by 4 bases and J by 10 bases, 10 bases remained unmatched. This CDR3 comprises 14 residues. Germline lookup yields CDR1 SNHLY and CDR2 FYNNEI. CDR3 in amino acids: CASSADRGRVIQYF. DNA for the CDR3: TGTGCCAGCAGTGCCGACAGGGGGAGAGTGATCCAGTACTTC.